Listed below are T cell receptor beta chains from one sample, sequenced in a study of response to subunit inactivated influenza vaccine. TCRdb ran MiXCR on the RT-PCR reads and lists one entry per CDR3 protein. The sample consists of about 520,000 distinct CDR3 sequences, 25% of them appearing once. The sample was CD4+ T cells sorted from PBMCs, taken around 5 days after vaccination. The receptors stem from a man between 50 and 59 years old who received an inactivated influenza vaccine. Both conserved end residues are part of each CDR3. The D gene is left open where the match is weak. Clone size is given for some rows only: seen once, a few or many times, or a class if the clone is expanded.

j_call,clone_size,v_call,d_call,cdr3_nt,cdr3_aa
TRBJ2-7,-,TRBV7-7,TRBD1,TGTGCTAGCAGCCCGACCTTCACAGGGGGCGAGCAGTACTTC,CASSPTFTGGEQYF
TRBJ2-5,-,TRBV10-3,-,TGTGCCACCGAACCAGGGGCGCTGGAAGAGACCCAGTACTTC,CATEPGALEETQYF
TRBJ2-2,-,TRBV5-1,-,TGCGCCAGCAGCTTGAGGACTCCGAACACCGGGGAGCTGTTTTTT,CASSLRTPNTGELFF
TRBJ2-2,many,TRBV5-6,-,TGTGCCAGCAGCGTCGGGACTCCGGAGCTGTTTTTT,CASSVGTPELFF
TRBJ2-7,many,TRBV20-1,TRBD2,TGCAGTGCTAGCCGGACTAGCGGCTTAAGTGGGTACGAGCAGTACTTC,CSASRTSGLSGYEQYF
TRBJ1-1,few,TRBV6-1,TRBD1,TGTGCCAGCAGTCTCGGACAGGGCGTGATCACTGAAGCTTTCTTT,CASSLGQGVITEAFF
TRBJ2-7,-,TRBV9,-,TGTGCCAGCAGCGTAACCTGGACAGCCCAACCATACGAGCAGTACTTC,CASSVTWTAQPYEQYF
TRBJ2-7,few,TRBV5-1,TRBD2,TGCGCCAGCAGCCCCCGAGGGCGGGAGATTTTCCACGAGCAGTACTTC,CASSPRGREIFHEQYF
TRBJ2-1,-,TRBV7-2,-,TGTGCCAGCAGCTTAGAAACAAATGAGCAGTTCTTC,CASSLETNEQFF
TRBJ2-6,few,TRBV5-1,-,TGCGCCAGCAGCTTGGGCTCCTCCCCTGGGGCCAACGTCCTGACTTTC,CASSLGSSPGANVLTF
TRBJ2-7,few,TRBV20-1,-,TGCAGTGCCCCCCTTCAGGAGGGATCGTGGGAGCAGTACTTC,CSAPLQEGSWEQYF
TRBJ2-3,few,TRBV19,TRBD2,TGTGCCACCGATTTGACTAGCAGGCTGGAGTATTTT,CATDLTSRLEYF
TRBJ2-7,few,TRBV20-1,-,TGCAGTGCATCGAAGGGGGGATTCTCCTACGAGCAGTACTTC,CSASKGGFSYEQYF
TRBJ1-2,-,TRBV6-5,-,TGTGCCAGCAGCGAAGTCGGGGAAGGCTACACCTTC,CASSEVGEGYTF
TRBJ2-2,-,TRBV9,-,TGTGCCAGCAGCGTCCGGGACTGGAACACCGGGGAGCTGTTTTTT,CASSVRDWNTGELFF
TRBJ2-7,few,TRBV16,-,TGTGCCAGCAGCCAAACCGCCAGGGCGGACGAGCAGTACTTC,CASSQTARADEQYF
TRBJ2-5,-,TRBV5-1,TRBD1,TGCGCCAGCACCAAGGGGACAGGGAGAGGAGAGACCCAGTACTTC,CASTKGTGRGETQYF
TRBJ2-7,-,TRBV7-8,-,TGTGCCAGCAGTCGACCGGGTGGCACCTACGAGCAGTACTTC,CASSRPGGTYEQYF
TRBJ2-5,-,TRBV20-1,TRBD2,TGCAGGGGGGGGGTAGCGGGAGGGCCCCCCGAGACCCAGTACTTC,CRGGVAGGPPETQYF
TRBJ2-3,-,TRBV29-1,-,TGCAGCGTTGCGATGGACTACACAGATACGCAGTATTTT,CSVAMDYTDTQYF
TRBJ2-7,few,TRBV7-2,-,TGTGCCAGCAGCCACGGGGACGGGACGGGGCAGTACTTC,CASSHGDGTGQYF
TRBJ2-7,few,TRBV12-3/TRBV12-4,TRBD1,TGTGCCAGCAGTCCTACAGGGGCCGTTTACGAGCAGTACTTC,CASSPTGAVYEQYF
TRBJ1-1,-,TRBV15,-,TGTGCCACCAGCAGAGATAAGACCATCAGCACTTCTGAAGCTTTCTTT,CATSRDKTISTSEAFF
TRBJ2-7,-,TRBV11-1,TRBD2,TGTGCCAGCAGCGCTGGACTAGCGAAAATCTACGAGCAGTACTTC,CASSAGLAKIYEQYF
TRBJ2-1,-,TRBV6-5,TRBD2,TGTGCCAGCAGTTACTCCCCGGGACTAGCGGGAGGTGGGAATGAGCAGTTCTTC,CASSYSPGLAGGGNEQFF
TRBJ1-1,-,TRBV30,-,TGTGCCTGGAGTTGGGTGAACACTGAAGCTTTCTTT,CAWSWVNTEAFF
TRBJ2-2,few,TRBV6-1,-,TGTGCCAGCAGATCACAGGGTGCCGGGGAGCTGTTTTTT,CASRSQGAGELFF
TRBJ2-2,many,TRBV5-1,TRBD2,TGCGCCAGCAGCTTCCTAGCGGGATATACCGGGGAGCTGTTTTTT,CASSFLAGYTGELFF
TRBJ2-5,-,TRBV12-3/TRBV12-4,-,TGTGCCAGCAGTTACCACCGACTCGGACAAGAGACCCAGTACTTC,CASSYHRLGQETQYF
TRBJ1-1,few,TRBV7-6,-,TGTGCCAGCAGCTTAGTTACTGGAAGAAAATCAGGGAACACTGAAGCTTTCTTT,CASSLVTGRKSGNTEAFF
TRBJ2-1,-,TRBV19,TRBD1,TGTGCCAGCGACAGGGGGTGGCCCAATGAGCAGTTCTTC,CASDRGWPNEQFF
TRBJ2-3,few,TRBV5-5,TRBD2,TGTGCCAGCAGGGATAGCGGGAGGACCAGAGATACGCAGTATTTT,CASRDSGRTRDTQYF
TRBJ2-3,-,TRBV7-9,TRBD1,TGTGCCAGCAGCCTACTGGGACAGACCACAGATACGCAGTATTTT,CASSLLGQTTDTQYF
TRBJ1-1,many,TRBV3-1,-,TGTGCCAGCAGCCCGACAGTGGAGAACACTGAAGCTTTCTTT,CASSPTVENTEAFF
TRBJ2-3,-,TRBV5-4,-,TGTGCCAGCAGCATCAAAGCGGGTCGCACAGATACGCAGTATTTT,CASSIKAGRTDTQYF
TRBJ2-5,few,TRBV29-1,TRBD1,TGCAGCACTTTACAGGGGGCTTTCCAAGAGACCCAGTACTTC,CSTLQGAFQETQYF
TRBJ1-5,-,TRBV7-8,-,TGTGCCAGCGGAGGGGATGGTCCCAATCAGCCCCAGCATTTT,CASGGDGPNQPQHF